Listed below are T cell receptor beta chains from one sample, sequenced in a study of blood T cell repertoires in COVID-19. Assay: immunoSEQ multiplex PCR; the TCRdb copy retains only in-frame clones and omits some. The table shows about 250,000 clones, with 75% to 85% occurring only once. The material sequenced was peripheral blood. The origin of the receptors is a human donor in a cohort sampled during active COVID-19. Both conserved end residues are part of each CDR3. The D gene is left open where the match is weak. A row's size may be missing; if present it is once, few, many or a size class.

>TRBV6-6|TRBD1|TRBJ2-1|.
TGTGCCAGCAGTCCCGGGACAGGGGGCGGAGGGTCCTACAATGAGCAGTTCTTC
CASSPGTGGGGSYNEQFF
>TRBV19|TRBD2|TRBJ2-1|.
TGTGCCAGTAGTACGATAGCGGGAGGTCGGTACAATGAGCAGTTCTTC
CASSTIAGGRYNEQFF
>TRBV18|TRBD2|TRBJ2-3|.
TGTGCCAGCTCACCACCTTCGCGCGGGGGAACAGATACGCAGTATTTT
CASSPPSRGGTDTQYF
>TRBV19|TRBD2|TRBJ2-7|.
TGTGCCAGTAGTTCTATTGGGGCTAGCGGAAACTCCTACGAGCAGTACTTC
CASSSIGASGNSYEQYF
>TRBV10-1|.|TRBJ2-1|.
TGCGCCAGCAGTGAGTCGAGGTGGAGGGATTACAATGAGCAGTTCTTC
CASSESRWRDYNEQFF
>TRBV19|.|TRBJ1-2|.
TGTGCCAGTAGTAAGGCCAAGGGTGCGGGTTTCTATGGCTACACCTTC
CASSKAKGAGFYGYTF
>TRBV19|TRBD1|TRBJ1-5|.
TGTGCCAGTAGTACTTGGGACAGGCGTGTTCGTCAGCCCCAGCATTTT
CASSTWDRRVRQPQHF
>TRBV5-1|.|TRBJ2-3|.
TGCGCCAGCAGCCTTACTATCCGCGGGGCAGGCACAGATACGCAGTATTTT
CASSLTIRGAGTDTQYF
>TRBV6-5|.|TRBJ2-3|.
TGTGCCAGCAGAACCGGCCTCGCGGAGGATACGCAGTATTTT
CASRTGLAEDTQYF
>TRBV19|TRBD2|TRBJ2-5|.
TGTGCCAGCCAGACTAGCGGGGGGGCAGGAGAGGAGACCCAGTACTTC
CASQTSGGAGEETQYF
>TRBV19|.|TRBJ1-3|.
TGTGCCAGTATACTTAACGCCGGACTTAACTCTGGAAACACCATATATTTT
CASILNAGLNSGNTIYF
>TRBV10-3|TRBD1|TRBJ1-1|.
TGTGCCATGAGGGGACAGGGGGCGTTCTATGATGAAGCTTTCTTT
CAMRGQGAFYDEAFF
>TRBV5-1|TRBD1|TRBJ1-6|.
TGCGCCAGCAGCCGGGGACAGGGGCTTTTAGGTGGTTCACCCCTCCACTTT
CASSRGQGLLGGSPLHF
>TRBV4-2|TRBD2|TRBJ2-1|.
TGTGCCAGCAGCCCAGCGGGAGGAAGGTACAATGAGCAGTTCTTC
CASSPAGGRYNEQFF
>TRBV30|TRBD1|TRBJ2-7|.
TGTGCCGGTACTCGGGACAGCCTCTCCTACGAGCAGTACTTC
CAGTRDSLSYEQYF
>TRBV11-2|.|TRBJ2-1|.
TGTGCCAGCAGCTTAATCCAGGGGCCTTACAATGAGCAGTTCTTC
CASSLIQGPYNEQFF
>TRBV28|TRBD1|TRBJ2-5|once
TGTGCCAGCAGTGCAGCAGGGGGACAAGAGACCCAGTACTTC
CASSAAGGQETQYF
>TRBV6-6|.|TRBJ1-5|.
TGTGCCAGCAGTTACTCGACCAGGGACAATCAGCCCCAGCATTTT
CASSYSTRDNQPQHF
>TRBV9|TRBD1|TRBJ2-3|.
TGTGCCAGCAGCGTGGGGACAGGGCTTCCCACAGATACGCAGTATTTT
CASSVGTGLPTDTQYF
>TRBV5-6|.|TRBJ1-1|.
TGTGCCAGCAGCGCTGCAGTGCTCACTGAAGCTTTCTTT
CASSAAVLTEAFF
>TRBV30|TRBD2|TRBJ2-1|.
TGTGCCTGGAGTTTTTCTAGCGGGGGGGCCAATGAGCAGTTCTTC
CAWSFSSGGANEQFF
>TRBV5-1|.|TRBJ2-5|once
TGCGCCAGCAGCTTGGTTGCAGGCGAGCAAGAGACCCAGTACTTC
CASSLVAGEQETQYF
>TRBV6-5|.|TRBJ1-2|.
TGTGCCAGCAGCTGGAGGGGGGGGGACGGCTACACCTTC
CASSWRGGDGYTF
>TRBV5-1|TRBD1|TRBJ2-3|.
TGCGCCAGCAGACCGGGACAGGGGGCAAATACGCAGTATTTT
CASRPGQGANTQYF
>TRBV7-8|.|TRBJ1-2|few
TGTGCCAGCAGCTTAGCGCCAGGGACTAACTATGGCTACACCTTC
CASSLAPGTNYGYTF
>TRBV10-3|.|TRBJ2-2|.
TGTGCCATCAGTGAGTCGCTAACCCCCGGGGAGCTGTTTTTT
CAISESLTPGELFF
>TRBV20-1|.|TRBJ2-2|.
TGCAGTGCTAGTCGAGGTGGTGGCGGCGGGGAGCTGTTTTTT
CSASRGGGGGELFF
>TRBV2|TRBD1|TRBJ1-2|few
TGTGCCAGCAGAACGACCGGGACAGGGGGCTATGGCTACACCTTC
CASRTTGTGGYGYTF
>TRBV4-1|TRBD1|TRBJ1-2|.
TGCGCCAGCAGCCAAGATCCAGGGGGCAGCTATGGCTACACCTTC
CASSQDPGGSYGYTF
>TRBV7-9|TRBD2|TRBJ2-3|.
TGTGCCAGCAGCTTAGTTACTAGCGGGGGCCGTAGCACAGATACGCAGTATTTT
CASSLVTSGGRSTDTQYF
>TRBV11-3|.|TRBJ2-6|.
TGTGCCAGCAGCCCCGGGGGGCCTGGGGCCAACGTCCTGACTTTC
CASSPGGPGANVLTF
>TRBV28|TRBD2|TRBJ2-1|.
TGTGCCAGCAGTTCCCTCGCGGGAGGGGGCTACAATGAGCAGTTCTTC
CASSSLAGGGYNEQFF
>TRBV27|TRBD1|TRBJ2-7|.
TGTGCCAGCAGCCTGGGACAGGGGGCTTACGAGCAGTACTTC
CASSLGQGAYEQYF
>TRBV5-6|TRBD1|TRBJ1-5|once
TGTGCCAGCAGCTTGTACAGGGGTCAGCCCCAGCATTTT
CASSLYRGQPQHF
>TRBV6-1|TRBD1|TRBJ2-7|.
TGTGCCAGCAGTGAAATCGGTTGGACAGGGCCCTACGAGCAGTACTTC
CASSEIGWTGPYEQYF
>TRBV19|.|TRBJ1-1|.
TGTGCCAGTAGTATGTCACGAGTGAACACTGAAGCTTTCTTT
CASSMSRVNTEAFF
>TRBV7-9|TRBD1|TRBJ2-5|.
TGTGCCAGCAGCTTAGGTTCAGGGGGCTTTGAGACCCAGTACTTC
CASSLGSGGFETQYF
>TRBV5-1|TRBD2|TRBJ2-2|.
TGCGCCAGCAGCTTGGTGCCCCCTACTAGCGGAACGAACACCGGGGAGCTGTTTTTT
CASSLVPPTSGTNTGELFF
>TRBV7-9|.|TRBJ1-3|.
TGTGCCAGCAGCTTGAAGGGGGACGGAAACACCATATATTTT
CASSLKGDGNTIYF
>TRBV19|TRBD1|TRBJ1-5|.
TGTGCCAGTACCGACAGGGTCAGCAATCAGCCCCAGCATTTT
CASTDRVSNQPQHF